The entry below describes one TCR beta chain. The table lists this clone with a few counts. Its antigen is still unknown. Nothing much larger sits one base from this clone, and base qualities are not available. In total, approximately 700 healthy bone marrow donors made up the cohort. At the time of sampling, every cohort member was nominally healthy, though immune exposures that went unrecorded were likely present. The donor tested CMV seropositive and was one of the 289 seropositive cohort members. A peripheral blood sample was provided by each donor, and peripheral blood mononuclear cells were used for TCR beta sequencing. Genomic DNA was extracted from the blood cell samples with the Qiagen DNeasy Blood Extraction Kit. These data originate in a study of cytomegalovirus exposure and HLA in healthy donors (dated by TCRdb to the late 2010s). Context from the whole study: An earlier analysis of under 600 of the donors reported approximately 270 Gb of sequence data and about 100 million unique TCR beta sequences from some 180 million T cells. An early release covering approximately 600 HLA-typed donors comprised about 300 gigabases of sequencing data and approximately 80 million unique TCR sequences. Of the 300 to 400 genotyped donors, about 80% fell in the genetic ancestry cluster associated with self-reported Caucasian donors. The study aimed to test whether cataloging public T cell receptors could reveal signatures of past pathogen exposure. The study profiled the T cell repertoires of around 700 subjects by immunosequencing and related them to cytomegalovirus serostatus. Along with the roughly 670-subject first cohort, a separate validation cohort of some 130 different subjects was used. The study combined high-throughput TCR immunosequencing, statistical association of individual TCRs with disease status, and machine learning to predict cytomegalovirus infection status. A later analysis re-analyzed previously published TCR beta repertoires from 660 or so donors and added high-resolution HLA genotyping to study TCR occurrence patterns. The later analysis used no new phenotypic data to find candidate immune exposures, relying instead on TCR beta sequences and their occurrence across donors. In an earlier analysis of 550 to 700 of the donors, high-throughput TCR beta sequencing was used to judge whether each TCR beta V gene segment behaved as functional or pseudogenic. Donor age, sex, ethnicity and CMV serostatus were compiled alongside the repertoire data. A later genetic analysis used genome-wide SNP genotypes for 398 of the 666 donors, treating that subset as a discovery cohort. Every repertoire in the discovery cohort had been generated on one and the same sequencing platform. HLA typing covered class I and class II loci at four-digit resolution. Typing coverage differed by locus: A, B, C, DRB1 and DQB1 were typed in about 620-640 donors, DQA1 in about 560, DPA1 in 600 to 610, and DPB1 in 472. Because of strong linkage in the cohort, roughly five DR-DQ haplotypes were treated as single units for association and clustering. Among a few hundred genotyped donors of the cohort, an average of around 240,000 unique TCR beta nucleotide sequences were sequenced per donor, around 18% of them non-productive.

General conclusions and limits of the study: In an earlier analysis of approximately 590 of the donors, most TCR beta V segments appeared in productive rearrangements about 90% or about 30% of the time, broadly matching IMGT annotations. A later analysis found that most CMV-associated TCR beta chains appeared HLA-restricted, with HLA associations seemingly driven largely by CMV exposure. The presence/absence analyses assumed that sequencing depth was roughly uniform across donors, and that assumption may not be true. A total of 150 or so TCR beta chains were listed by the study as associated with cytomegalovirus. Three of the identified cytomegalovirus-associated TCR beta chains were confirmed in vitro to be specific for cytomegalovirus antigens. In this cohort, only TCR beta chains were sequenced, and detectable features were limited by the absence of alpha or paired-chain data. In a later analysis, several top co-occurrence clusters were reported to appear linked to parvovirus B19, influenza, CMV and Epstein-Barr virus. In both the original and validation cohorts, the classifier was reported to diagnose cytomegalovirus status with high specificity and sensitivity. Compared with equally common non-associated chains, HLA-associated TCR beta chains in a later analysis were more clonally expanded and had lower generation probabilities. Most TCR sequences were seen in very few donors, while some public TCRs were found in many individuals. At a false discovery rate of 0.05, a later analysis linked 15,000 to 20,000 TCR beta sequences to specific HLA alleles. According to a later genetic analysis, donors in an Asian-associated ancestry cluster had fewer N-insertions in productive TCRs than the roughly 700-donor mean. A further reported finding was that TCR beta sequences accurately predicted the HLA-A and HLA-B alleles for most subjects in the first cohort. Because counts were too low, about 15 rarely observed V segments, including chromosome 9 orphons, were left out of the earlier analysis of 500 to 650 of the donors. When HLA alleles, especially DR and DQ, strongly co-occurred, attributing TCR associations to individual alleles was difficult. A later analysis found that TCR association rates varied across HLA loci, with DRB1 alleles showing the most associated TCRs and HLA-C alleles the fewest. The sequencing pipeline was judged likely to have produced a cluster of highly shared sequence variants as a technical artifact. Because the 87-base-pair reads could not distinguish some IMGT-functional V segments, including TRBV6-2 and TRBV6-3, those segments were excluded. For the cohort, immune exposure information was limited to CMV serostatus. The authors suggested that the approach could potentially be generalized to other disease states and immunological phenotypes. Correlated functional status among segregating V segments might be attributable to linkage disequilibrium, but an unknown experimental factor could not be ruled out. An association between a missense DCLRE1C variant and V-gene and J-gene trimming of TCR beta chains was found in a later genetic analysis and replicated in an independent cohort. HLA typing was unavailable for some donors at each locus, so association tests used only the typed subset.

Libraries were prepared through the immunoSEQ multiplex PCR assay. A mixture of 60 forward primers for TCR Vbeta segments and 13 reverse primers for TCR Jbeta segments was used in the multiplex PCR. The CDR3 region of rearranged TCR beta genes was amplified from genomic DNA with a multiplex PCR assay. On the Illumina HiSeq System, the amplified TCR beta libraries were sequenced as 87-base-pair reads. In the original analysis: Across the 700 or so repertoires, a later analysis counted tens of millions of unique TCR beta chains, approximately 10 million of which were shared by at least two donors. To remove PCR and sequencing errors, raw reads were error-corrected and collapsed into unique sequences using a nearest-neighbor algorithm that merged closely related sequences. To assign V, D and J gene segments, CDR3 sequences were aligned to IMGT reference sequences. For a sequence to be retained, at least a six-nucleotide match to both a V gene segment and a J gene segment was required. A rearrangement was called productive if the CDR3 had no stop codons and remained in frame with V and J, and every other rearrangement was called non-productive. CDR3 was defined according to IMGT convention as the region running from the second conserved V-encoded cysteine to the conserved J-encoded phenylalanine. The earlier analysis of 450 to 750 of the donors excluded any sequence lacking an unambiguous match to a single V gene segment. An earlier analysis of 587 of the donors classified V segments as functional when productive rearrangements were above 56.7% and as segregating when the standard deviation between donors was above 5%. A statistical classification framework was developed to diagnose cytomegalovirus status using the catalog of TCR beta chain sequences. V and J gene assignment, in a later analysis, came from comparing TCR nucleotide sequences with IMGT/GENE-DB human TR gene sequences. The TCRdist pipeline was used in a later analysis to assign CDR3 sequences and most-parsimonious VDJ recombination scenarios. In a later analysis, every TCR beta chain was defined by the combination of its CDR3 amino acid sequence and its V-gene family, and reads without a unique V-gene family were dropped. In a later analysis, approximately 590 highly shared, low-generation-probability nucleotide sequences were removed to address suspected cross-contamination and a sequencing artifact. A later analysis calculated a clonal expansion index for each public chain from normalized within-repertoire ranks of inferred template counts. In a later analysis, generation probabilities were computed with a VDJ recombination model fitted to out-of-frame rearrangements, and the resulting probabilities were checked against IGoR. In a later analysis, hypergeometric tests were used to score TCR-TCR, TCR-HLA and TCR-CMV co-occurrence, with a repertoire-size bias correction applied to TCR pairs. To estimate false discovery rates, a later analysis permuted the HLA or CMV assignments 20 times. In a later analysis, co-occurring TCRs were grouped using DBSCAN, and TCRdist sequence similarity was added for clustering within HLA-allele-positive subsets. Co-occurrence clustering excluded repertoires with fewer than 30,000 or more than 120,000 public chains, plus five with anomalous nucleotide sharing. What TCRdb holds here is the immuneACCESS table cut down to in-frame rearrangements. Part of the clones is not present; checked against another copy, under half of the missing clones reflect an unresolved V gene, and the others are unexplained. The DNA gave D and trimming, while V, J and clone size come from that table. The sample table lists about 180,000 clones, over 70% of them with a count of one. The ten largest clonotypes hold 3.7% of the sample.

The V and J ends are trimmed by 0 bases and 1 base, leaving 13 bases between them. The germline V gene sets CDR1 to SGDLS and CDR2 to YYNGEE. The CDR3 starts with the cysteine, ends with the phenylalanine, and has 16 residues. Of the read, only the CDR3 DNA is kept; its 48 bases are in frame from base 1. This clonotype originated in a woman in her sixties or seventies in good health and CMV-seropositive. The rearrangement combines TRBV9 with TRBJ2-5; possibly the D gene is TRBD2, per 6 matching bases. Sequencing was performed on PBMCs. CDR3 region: CASSVGNGRGQETQYF. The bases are TGTGCCAGCAGCGTAGGGAACGGGAGAGGCCAAGAGACCCAGTACTTC.